This TCR beta chain was sequenced during a study of cytomegalovirus exposure and HLA in healthy donors. Primers: 60 Vbeta forward and 13 Jbeta reverse. Sequenced by immunoSEQ multiplex PCR; TCRdb stores in-frame clones only, minus some. Here the sample spans around 200,000 clones, around four fifths being singletons. The specimen was PBMCs. This receptor was taken from a man in his forties or fifties in good health and CMV-seronegative.

CDR3 nucleotides: TGCGCCAGCAGCTCCCCAGGGGCGGATGAAAAACTGTTTTTT. Translated, it gives CASSSPGADEKLFF. The chain is built from TRBV5-1 and TRBJ1-4; weak D call: TRBD1 (6 bases). Germline CDR1 SGHRS, CDR2 YFSETQ. The ends were cut back, 3 bases at V and 6 bases at J, with 12 bases in the middle. The CDR3 runs 14 residues.